This is a list of T cell receptor beta chains from one sample in a study of blood T cell repertoires in COVID-19. Sequencing used immunoSEQ multiplex PCR; TCRdb keeps in-frame clones, though not all of them. Among fewer than 200,000 clones listed, around 79% were seen once. The sequenced sample was peripheral blood. These receptors all stem from a woman in her 70s with acute or convalescent COVID-19. Each CDR3 is given without its conserved first and last residue.

v_call	j_call	cdr3_aa
TRBV7-3	TRBJ2-7	ASSLLAGALYEQY
TRBV27	TRBJ2-7	ASSLSGDRLYEQY
TRBV27	TRBJ2-1	ASSSLAGGAYNEQF
TRBV18	TRBJ1-1	ASSPIQPNTEAF
TRBV5-1	TRBJ2-7	ASSLAVSLASEQY
TRBV30	TRBJ1-1	AWRFPYQMNTEAF
TRBV27	TRBJ1-6	ASSSELTGEGSPLH
TRBV15	TRBJ1-3	ATSRDSPRNTIY
TRBV11-2	TRBJ2-4	ASSLPPGVTGAKNIQY
TRBV10-1	TRBJ2-1	ASTFRAGGQF
TRBV20-1	TRBJ2-7	RDSTGSCYEQY
TRBV3-1/TRBV3-2	TRBJ2-3	ASSQDLGGPTDTQY
TRBV6-6	TRBJ2-7	ASSRTGNEQY
TRBV7-9	TRBJ2-1	ASSFGGTGGNEQF
TRBV6-5	TRBJ2-5	ATGAGGPPVETQY
TRBV7-3	TRBJ2-1	ASSPNGGGFNEQF
TRBV2	TRBJ2-7	ATAGAGSYEQY
TRBV18	TRBJ1-6	ASSSGGTDRLPLH
TRBV6-5	TRBJ1-1	ASRGQGRFTEAF
TRBV14	TRBJ2-7	ASSPGYEQY
TRBV5-1	TRBJ2-3	ASSLESGRTDTQY
TRBV7-2	TRBJ1-1	ASSFQSRGDTEAF
TRBV5-8	TRBJ2-5	ASALLGGEETQY
TRBV25-1	TRBJ1-5	ASGDSYSNQPQH
TRBV10-3	TRBJ1-5	AIRDRVNQPQH
TRBV9	TRBJ2-7	ASSPGVGTVIYEQY
TRBV21-1	TRBJ1-3	ASSRPGDRGAGNTIY